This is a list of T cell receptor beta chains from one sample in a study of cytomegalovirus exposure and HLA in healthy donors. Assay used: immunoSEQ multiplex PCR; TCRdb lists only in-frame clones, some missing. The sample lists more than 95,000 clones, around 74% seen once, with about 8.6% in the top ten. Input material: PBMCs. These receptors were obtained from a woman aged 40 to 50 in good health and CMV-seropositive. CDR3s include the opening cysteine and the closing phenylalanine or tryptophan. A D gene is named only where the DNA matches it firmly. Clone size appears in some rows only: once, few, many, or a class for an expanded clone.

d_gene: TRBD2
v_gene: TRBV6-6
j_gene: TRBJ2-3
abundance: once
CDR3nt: TGTGCCAGCAGTCCTCCCTCGGGGGGGGCAGATACGCAGTATTTT
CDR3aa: CASSPPSGGADTQYF

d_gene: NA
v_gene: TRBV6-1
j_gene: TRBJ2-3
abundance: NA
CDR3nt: TGTGCCAGCAGTGATAGGGGGGGGACAGATACGCAGTATTTT
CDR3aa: CASSDRGGTDTQYF

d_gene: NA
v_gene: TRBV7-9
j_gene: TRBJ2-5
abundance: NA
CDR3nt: TGTTCCAGCAGCCCACCGTTGGGTTTCAAGCGGTCCCAAGAGACCCAGTACTTC
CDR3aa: CSSSPPLGFKRSQETQYF

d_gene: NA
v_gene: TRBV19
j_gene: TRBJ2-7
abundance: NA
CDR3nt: TGTGCCAGTAGTATAGGGAGGGGCGAGCAGTACTTC
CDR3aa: CASSIGRGEQYF

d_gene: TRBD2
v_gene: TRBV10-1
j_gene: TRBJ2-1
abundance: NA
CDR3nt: TGCGCCAGCAGCGTTAACGGAACGAGCGGGAGGGGGGAGCAGTTCTTC
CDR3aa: CASSVNGTSGRGEQFF

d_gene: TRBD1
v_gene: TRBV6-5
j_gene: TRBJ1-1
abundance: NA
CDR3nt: TGTGCCAGCAGTTACGGGACAGGGGCTAAAGAAGCTTTCTTT
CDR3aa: CASSYGTGAKEAFF

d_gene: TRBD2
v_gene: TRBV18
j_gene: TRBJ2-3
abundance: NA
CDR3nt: TGTGCCAGCTCACCACCGTATAGCGGGGGAACAGATACGCAGTATTTT
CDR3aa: CASSPPYSGGTDTQYF

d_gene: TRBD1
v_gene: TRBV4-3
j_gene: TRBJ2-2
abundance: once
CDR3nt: TGCGCCAGCAGCCGGGGGACAGGGAACACCGGGGAGCTGTTTTTT
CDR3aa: CASSRGTGNTGELFF

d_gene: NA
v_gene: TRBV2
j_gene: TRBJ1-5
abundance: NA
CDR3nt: TGTGCCAGCCGGCAGGCCCCCAATCAGCCCCAGCATTTT
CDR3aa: CASRQAPNQPQHF

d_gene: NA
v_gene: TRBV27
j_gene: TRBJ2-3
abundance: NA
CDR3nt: TGTGCCAGCAGTCCTCAAGCGGATACGCAGTATTTT
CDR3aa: CASSPQADTQYF

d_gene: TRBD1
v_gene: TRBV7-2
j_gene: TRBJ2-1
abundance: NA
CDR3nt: TGTGCCAGCAGCGGACGCAGACAGGGGGCCCATCGTGTGCAGTTCTTC
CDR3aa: CASSGRRQGAHRVQFF

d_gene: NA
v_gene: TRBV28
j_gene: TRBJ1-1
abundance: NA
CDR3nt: TGTGCCAGCAGTTCAACCGGGGGGAAAGAAGCTGAAGCTTTCTTT
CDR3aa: CASSSTGGKEAEAFF

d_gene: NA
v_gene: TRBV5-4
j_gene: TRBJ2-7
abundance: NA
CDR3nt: TGTGCCAGCAGCTTGGGAGCGGCACGGAGCTCCTACGAGCAGTACTTC
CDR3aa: CASSLGAARSSYEQYF

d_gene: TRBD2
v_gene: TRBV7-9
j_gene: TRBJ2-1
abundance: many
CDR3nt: TGTGCCAGCGGAGGGCTAGCGGGGGCCCCCGGGCGTTCCTACAATGAGCAGTTCTTC
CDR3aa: CASGGLAGAPGRSYNEQFF

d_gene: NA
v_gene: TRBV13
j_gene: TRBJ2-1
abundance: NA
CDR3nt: TGTGCCAGCAGCTTCCTAGCGTTGCTGAACAATGAGCAGTTCTTC
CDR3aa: CASSFLALLNNEQFF

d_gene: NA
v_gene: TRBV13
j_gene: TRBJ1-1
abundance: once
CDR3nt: TGTGCCAGCAGCTTAGGCCTCCGGGGGACCACTGAAGCTTTCTTT
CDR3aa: CASSLGLRGTTEAFF

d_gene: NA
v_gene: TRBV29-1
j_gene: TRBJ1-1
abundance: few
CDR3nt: TGCAGCGCCAGATATATGGCAAACACTGAAGCTTTCTTT
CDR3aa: CSARYMANTEAFF

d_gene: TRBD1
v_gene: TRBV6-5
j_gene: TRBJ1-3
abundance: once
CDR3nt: TGTGCCAGCAGTTACTTGGGACAGGGCGGTGGAAACACCATATATTTT
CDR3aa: CASSYLGQGGGNTIYF

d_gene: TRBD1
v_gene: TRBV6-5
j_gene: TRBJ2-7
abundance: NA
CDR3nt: TGTGCCAGCAGTTCTACAGGGGTCGAGCAGTACTTC
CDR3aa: CASSSTGVEQYF

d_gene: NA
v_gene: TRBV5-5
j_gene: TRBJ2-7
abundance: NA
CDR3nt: TGTGCCAGCAGCTTGGTTCGGGGGGCCTGGATGGGCGAGCAGTACTTC
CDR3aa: CASSLVRGAWMGEQYF

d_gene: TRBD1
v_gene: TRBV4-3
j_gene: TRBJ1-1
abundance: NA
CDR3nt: TGCGCCAGCAGCCACCTCGGGGACAGTACCACTGAAGCTTTCTTT
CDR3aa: CASSHLGDSTTEAFF

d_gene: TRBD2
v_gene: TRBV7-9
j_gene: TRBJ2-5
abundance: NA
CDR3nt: TGTTCCAGCAGCTTTTTTTCTAGCGGGGGCGAGACCCAGTACTTC
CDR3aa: CSSSFFSSGGETQYF

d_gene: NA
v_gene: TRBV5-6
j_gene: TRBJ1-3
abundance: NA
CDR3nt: TGTGCCAGCAGCTTGTCCCGGGGAAACACCATATATTTT
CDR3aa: CASSLSRGNTIYF

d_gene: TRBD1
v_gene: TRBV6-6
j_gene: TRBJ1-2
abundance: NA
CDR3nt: TGTGCCAGCAGCCTTCGGGGACAGGGGGCTTATGGCTACACCTTC
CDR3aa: CASSLRGQGAYGYTF

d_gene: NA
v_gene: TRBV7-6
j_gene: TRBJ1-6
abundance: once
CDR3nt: TGTGCCAGCGCCCACGGGGGAGAAGGAAATTCACCCCTCCACTTT
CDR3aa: CASAHGGEGNSPLHF

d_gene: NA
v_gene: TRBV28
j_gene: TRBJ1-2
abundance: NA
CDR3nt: TGTGCCAGCATACGAGGGAGTCCTTACAGCCATGGCTACACCTTC
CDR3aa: CASIRGSPYSHGYTF

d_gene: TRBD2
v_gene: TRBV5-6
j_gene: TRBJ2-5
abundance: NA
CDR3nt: TGTGCCAGCAGCTCGGGACTAGCGGGAGGGCAAGAGACCCAGTACTTC
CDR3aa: CASSSGLAGGQETQYF

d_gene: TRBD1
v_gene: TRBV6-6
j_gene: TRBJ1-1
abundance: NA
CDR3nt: TGTGCCAGCAGTTACCACTCACAGGGGCCCAGCACTGAAGCTTTCTTT
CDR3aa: CASSYHSQGPSTEAFF

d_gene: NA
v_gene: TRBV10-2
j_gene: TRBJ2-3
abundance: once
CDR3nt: TGCGCCAGCACCTACAGGGACCCCACAGATACGCAGTATTTT
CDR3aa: CASTYRDPTDTQYF

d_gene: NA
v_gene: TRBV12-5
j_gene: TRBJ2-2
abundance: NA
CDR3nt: TGTGCTAGTGGTTTAGTCGGACTTCTAGCCGGAAGGAACACCGGGGAGCTGTTTTTC
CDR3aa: CASGLVGLLAGRNTGELFF

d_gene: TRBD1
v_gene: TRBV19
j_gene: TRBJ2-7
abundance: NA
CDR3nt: TGTGCCAGTAGGCGGAGGGGGGACAGGAACTACGAGCAGTACTTC
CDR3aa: CASRRRGDRNYEQYF

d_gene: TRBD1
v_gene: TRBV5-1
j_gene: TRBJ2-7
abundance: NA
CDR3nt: TGCGCCAGCAGCCCTGGGACAGCCTACGAGCAGTACTTC
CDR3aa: CASSPGTAYEQYF

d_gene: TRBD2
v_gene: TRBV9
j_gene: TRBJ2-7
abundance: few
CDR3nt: TGTGCCAGCAGCAGGGGGCCAGCGGGAGGAATCGAGCAGTACTTC
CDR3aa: CASSRGPAGGIEQYF

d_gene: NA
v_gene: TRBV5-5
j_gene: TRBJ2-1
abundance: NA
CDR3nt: TGTGCCAGCAGCTTGGAGGTTGGGGGGAATGAGCAGTTCTTC
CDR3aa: CASSLEVGGNEQFF

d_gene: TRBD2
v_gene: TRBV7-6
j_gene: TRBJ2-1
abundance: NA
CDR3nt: TGTGCCAGCAGCTCAGACTCCACTAGCGCCTCCTACAATGAGCAGTTCTTC
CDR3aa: CASSSDSTSASYNEQFF

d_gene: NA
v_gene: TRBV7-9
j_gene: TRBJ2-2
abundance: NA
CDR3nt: TGTGCCAGCAGCCAGGGGCTATCCAACACCGGGGAGCTGTTTTTT
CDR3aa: CASSQGLSNTGELFF

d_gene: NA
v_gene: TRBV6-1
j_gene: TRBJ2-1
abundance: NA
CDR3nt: TGTGCCAGCTCGGTGGGGGCCAGCTCCTACAATGAGCAGTTCTTC
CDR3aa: CASSVGASSYNEQFF